The 21 T cell receptor beta chains below come from one sample, sequenced in a study of blood T cell repertoires in COVID-19. The method was immunoSEQ multiplex PCR; TCRdb's version includes in-frame clones alone and lacks a portion of them. The sample has around 270,000 clones; approximately 88% are singletons. The sequenced material came from PBMCs or T cells enriched from blood (not recorded which). Every receptor here comes from a woman in her forties who had been exposed to COVID-19.

Note on this clone: The same CDR3 is also encoded by other DNA sequences in this sample. The genes are TRBV18 and TRBJ2-2; maybe TRBD1 (6 bases). V was clipped by 3 bases and J by 5 bases, with 10 bases between them. Germline V gene sequence: CDR1 KGHSH, CDR2 LQKENI. CDR3 length: 14 amino acids. CDR3 coding DNA: TGTGCCAGCTCACCCCGTCAGGGGACCGGGGAGCTGTTTTTT. Its translation is CASSPRQGTGELFF.

V and J are TRBV7-3 and TRBJ2-1; 12 nucleotides agree with TRBD1. Unmatched junction bases numbered 2, after V lost 0 bases and J lost 5 bases. Germline V gives CDR1 SGHTA, CDR2 FQGTGA. The length of the CDR3 is 16 residues. The CDR3 nucleotides read TGTGCCAGCAGCTTAACGGGGACAGGGGGCAACAATGAGCAGTTCTTC. This encodes CASSLTGTGGNNEQFF.

The chain carries TRBV7-9 and TRBJ1-1, with D tentatively TRBD1 (6 bases). This CDR3 spans 16 amino acids. CDR1 is SEHNR, CDR2 FQNEAQ, per germline (reference sequence). Trimming took off 3 bases at V and 7 bases at J, with 21 bases between the two ends. The CDR3 DNA is TGTGCCAGCAGCTTGAGGGGCCAGGGGAGAGGAGGTGAAGCTTTCTTT. Translated: CASSLRGQGRGGEAFF.

V is TRBV19 and J is TRBJ2-2; 7 bases fit TRBD1. With 8 bases clipped from V and 6 bases from J, the junction kept 15 bases outside the gene matches. CDR3 size: 16 residues. CDR1 is LNHDA, CDR2 SQIVND, per germline (reference sequence). This CDR3 reads CASLKGAGGKAGELFF. The DNA for the CDR3 is TGTGCCAGTCTCAAGGGGGCAGGGGGTAAGGCCGGGGAGCTGTTTTTT.

This sequence joins TRBV6-1 and TRBJ1-3, with TRBD1 matching 9 bases. Germline lookup yields CDR1 MNHNS and CDR2 SASEGT. The J segment lost 7 bases and the V segment lost 4 bases, leaving 5 bases of the junction unmatched. CDR3 size: 14 residues. CDR3 DNA: TGTGCCAGCAGTGTACAGGGGGCCGTCAACACCATATATTTT. Translation gives CASSVQGAVNTIYF.

The chain uses TRBV5-1 and TRBJ2-1; TRBD1 matches 7 bases. Germline V gives CDR1 SGHRS, CDR2 YFSETQ. This CDR3 spans 14 amino acids. Trimming at V came to 6 bases and at J to 4 bases, leaving 7 bases not matched to a gene. CDR3 bases: TGCGCCAGCAACCGAGGGACAGTTTACAATGAGCAGTTCTTC. Its protein product is CASNRGTVYNEQFF. The full variable domain, with the rest looked up from reference TRBV5-1 and TRBJ2-1, is KAGVTQTPRYLIKTRGQQVTLSCSPISGHRSVSWYQQTPGQGLQFLFEYFSETQRNKGNFPGRFSGRQFSNSRSEMNVSTLELGDSALYLCASNRGTVYNEQFFGPGTRLTVL.

The chain combines TRBV4-1 with TRBJ2-1; 10 bases agree with TRBD1. The length of the CDR3 is 18 residues. Germline V CDR1 and CDR2: MGHRA, YSYEKL. V was clipped by 3 bases and J by 12 bases; unmatched bases: 20. In DNA, the CDR3 is TGCGCCAGCAGCCACCCTAGGCACGGGACAGGGGCCAGAGGAAGGCAGTTCTTC. Translated: CASSHPRHGTGARGRQFF.

Worth noting for this clone: This is likely a read error, given that the CDR3 carries no conserved phenylalanine or tryptophan at its end. Because the CDR3's place on the DNA is in doubt, the DNA is left out and the CDR3 is given as listed by TCRdb. The chain uses TRBV20-1 and TRBJ2-3; TRBD1 is the table's D call and was not checked against the DNA. The CDR3 adds up to 10 amino acids, both ends counted. The germline CDR1 and CDR2 sequences are DFQATT and SNEGSKA (reference sequence). The CDR3 sequence: CSAAPGQGGC.

The J gene is TRBJ2-3, the V gene TRBV9, with D maybe TRBD2 (5 bases). The ends were cut back, 0 bases at V and 0 bases at J, with 14 bases in the middle. The CDR3 has 17 residues. Germline CDR1 SGDLS, CDR2 YYNGEE. The chain's CDR3 is CASSVAESAASTDTQYF. The CDR3 nucleotides are TGTGCCAGCAGCGTAGCTGAATCAGCGGCTAGCACAGATACGCAGTATTTT.

The chain combines TRBV15 with TRBJ1-3; 7 nucleotides align to TRBD1. The ends lost 1 base at V and 0 bases at J; junction bases unmatched: 6. Germline CDR1 LNHNV, CDR2 YYDKDF (reference sequence). This CDR3 is 17 amino acids long. The CDR3 loop reads CATSRGGDSLSGNTIYF. CDR3 nucleotide sequence: TGTGCCACCAGCAGAGGGGGGGACAGCCTCTCTGGAAACACCATATATTTT.

This clone was found a few times. The rearrangement joins TRBV7-3 to TRBJ2-1; a weak D match, TRBD2 (6 bases). V lost 4 bases and J 10 bases, leaving 14 bases between the germline ends. Germline V gene data show CDR1 as SGHTA and CDR2 as FQGTGA. The length of the CDR3 is 13 residues. The CDR3 sequence is CASSSYLGGEQFF. The CDR3 nucleotides are TGTGCCAGCAGCTCCTACTTGGGGGGAGAGCAGTTCTTC. The whole variable domain, remainder taken from reference TRBV7-3 and TRBJ2-1, is GAGVSQTPSNKVTEKGKYVELRCDPISGHTALYWYRQSLGQGPEFLIYFQGTGAADDSGLPNDRFFAVRPEGSVSTLKIQRTERGDSAVYLCASSSYLGGEQFFGPGTRLTVL.

The chain joins TRBV18 to TRBJ2-2; D is possibly TRBD2 (5 bases). Trimming removed 5 bases from V and 3 bases from J, with 13 bases in between. CDR1 and CDR2 (germline): KGHSH, LQKENI. The CDR3 runs 15 residues. CDR3 residues: CASSTPLRDTGELFF. As DNA, the CDR3 is TGTGCCAGCTCAACCCCGCTGCGGGACACCGGGGAGCTGTTTTTT.

The chain links TRBV24-1 to TRBJ2-3; 9 bases are a match to TRBD1. The CDR3 runs 16 residues. After removal of 4 bases from V and 8 bases from J, the junction contained 12 bases not matched to a gene. Germline values: CDR1 KGHDR, CDR2 SFDVKD. The DNA of the CDR3 is TGTGCCACCAGTGACCCGGGACAGGGAATCCTCGGTACGCAGTATTTT. It encodes CATSDPGQGILGTQYF.

V gene TRBV4-1 combines with J gene TRBJ2-3; D call uncertain. Germline CDR1 and CDR2: MGHRA and YSYEKL. V lost 4 bases, J lost 2 bases, and 7 bases lay in between. The CDR3 is made up of 13 amino acids. Here the CDR3 DNA reads TGCGCCAGCAGCCTATCCTACACAGATACGCAGTATTTT. This encodes CASSLSYTDTQYF.

This clone was detected only a few times. The chain combines TRBV19 with TRBJ2-2, with D tentatively TRBD1 (6 bases). The germline gives CDR1 LNHDA, CDR2 SQIVND (reference sequence). Trimming left V 10 bases short and J 5 bases short, with 17 bases between. CDR3 length equals 14 residues. DNA for the CDR3: TGTGCCACCTCGCTCAGGGGTGGGACCGGGGAGCTGTTTTTT. Protein product: CATSLRGGTGELFF.

The rearrangement links TRBV19 to TRBJ2-7, with TRBD1 matching over 9 bases. The germline V gene has CDR1 LNHDA and CDR2 SQIVND (reference sequence). The CDR3 is 14 residues long. With 1 base clipped from V and 3 bases from J, the junction kept 1 base outside the gene matches. This chain's CDR3 is CASSIGTGDYEQYV. The CDR3 DNA follows: TGTGCCAGTAGTATAGGGACAGGGGACTACGAGCAGTACGTC.

The chain joins TRBV4-3 to TRBJ1-3; 7 nucleotides line up with TRBD1. CDR1 LGHNA and CDR2 YSLEER come from the germline V gene. Trimming removed 0 bases from V and 5 bases from J; junction bases left unmatched: 1. This CDR3 has 14 amino acids. The CDR3 sequence: CASSQEQGRNTIYF. CDR3 in DNA: TGCGCCAGCAGCCAAGAACAGGGGAGAAACACCATATATTTT.

The CDR3 sequence: CASSLLFDRTGGNTIYF. The CDR3 bases are TGTGCCAGCAGTTTACTATTCGACAGGACCGGGGGAAACACCATATATTTT. The chain joins TRBV27 to TRBJ1-3; possibly TRBD1 for D (6 bases). The germline V gene encodes CDR1 MNHEY and CDR2 SMNVEV (reference sequence). V was cut by 2 bases and J by 4 bases, with 18 bases left in between. The CDR3 is 17 residues long.

J is TRBJ1-1 and V is TRBV11-3; D perhaps matches TRBD1 (5 bases). Germline assignment: CDR1 SGHNT and CDR2 YENEEA. The CDR3 extends over 16 amino acids. The V gene lost 1 base and the J gene lost 4 bases, with 16 bases spanning the gap. CDR3 sequence: CASSLGEGRGGTEAFF. For the CDR3, the DNA is TGTGCCAGCAGCTTAGGGGAGGGAAGGGGCGGCACTGAAGCTTTCTTT. Full variable domain (remainder filled in from reference TRBV11-3 and TRBJ1-1): EAGVVQSPRYKIIEKKQPVAFWCNPISGHNTLYWYLQNLGQGPELLIRYENEEAVDDSQLPKDRFSAERLKGVDSTLKIQPAELGDSAVYLCASSLGEGRGGTEAFFGQGTRLTVV.

The chain joins TRBV6-4 to TRBJ2-1, with 8 positions matching TRBD2. Germline lookup yields CDR1 MRHNA and CDR2 SNTAGT. CDR3 length: 15 amino acids. J gave up 4 bases and V 5 bases, and 7 bases lay outside the gene matches. DNA for the CDR3: TGTGCCAGCAGTCCCAGACTAGCGTTTTACAATGAGCAGTTCTTC. Amino acid sequence: CASSPRLAFYNEQFF.

The chain is built from TRBV6-5 and TRBJ2-7; D may be TRBD2 (5 bases). Germline V CDR1 and CDR2: MNHEY, SVGAGI. This CDR3 is 13 amino acids long. Trimming left V 7 bases short and J 5 bases short, with 15 bases between. In DNA form, the CDR3 reads TGTGCCAGCATAGGGCAGTCGGGAAACGAGCAGTACGTC. It encodes CASIGQSGNEQYV.